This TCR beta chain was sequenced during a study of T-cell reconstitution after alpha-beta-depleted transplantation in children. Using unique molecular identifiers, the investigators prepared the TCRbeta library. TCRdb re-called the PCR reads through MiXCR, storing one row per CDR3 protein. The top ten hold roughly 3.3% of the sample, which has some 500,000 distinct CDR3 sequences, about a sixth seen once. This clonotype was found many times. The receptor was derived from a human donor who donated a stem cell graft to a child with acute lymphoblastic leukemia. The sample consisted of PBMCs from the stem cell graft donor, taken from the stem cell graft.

The CDR3 DNA is TGCAGCGCTGGGGACCTCAGGACCGAAGCTTTCTTT. Its protein is CSAGDLRTEAFF. This chain links TRBV29-1 with TRBJ1-1; weak D call: TRBD1 (5 bases). Looked up from germline, CDR1 is SQVTM and CDR2 is ANQGSEA. V was clipped by 7 bases and J by 8 bases, with 17 bases between them. This CDR3 has 12 amino acids. The full variable domain, in which reference TRBV29-1 and TRBJ1-1 provide the parts outside the CDR3, is SAVISQKPSRDICQRGTSLTIQCQVDSQVTMMFWYRQQPGQSLTLIATANQGSEATYESGFVIDKFPISRPNLTFSTLTVSNMSPEDSSIYLCSAGDLRTEAFFGQGTRLTVV.